This T cell receptor beta chain was sequenced for a study of blood T cell repertoires in COVID-19. Original data processing: Using reference gene primer amplification, nucleated cell counts were estimated. Using immunoSEQ multiplex PCR, the repertoire was profiled, and TCRdb retains in-frame clones only, with some absent. V and J calls and clone size are copied from that table; D and trimming were computed from the DNA. Seen here are about 370,000 clones, approximately 90% observed once, and the top ten hold more than 0.8%. This CDR3 comprises 14 residues. V was pared by 4 bases and J by 4 bases, with 5 bases of the junction left unmatched. Germline values: CDR1 MDHEN, CDR2 SYDVKM. Cohort 3 recovery required two negative PCRs, clearance, or symptom resolution.

This sequence originates from a man aged 18-30 years who had recovered from COVID-19. Sequenced input: PBMCs or T cells enriched from blood (not recorded which). V usage is TRBV28 and J usage is TRBJ1-2; 8 nucleotides align to TRBD1. The CDR3 protein is CASSSRQGSYGYTF. The CDR3 region has the DNA TGTGCCAGCAGTTCAAGACAGGGGAGCTATGGCTACACCTTC.